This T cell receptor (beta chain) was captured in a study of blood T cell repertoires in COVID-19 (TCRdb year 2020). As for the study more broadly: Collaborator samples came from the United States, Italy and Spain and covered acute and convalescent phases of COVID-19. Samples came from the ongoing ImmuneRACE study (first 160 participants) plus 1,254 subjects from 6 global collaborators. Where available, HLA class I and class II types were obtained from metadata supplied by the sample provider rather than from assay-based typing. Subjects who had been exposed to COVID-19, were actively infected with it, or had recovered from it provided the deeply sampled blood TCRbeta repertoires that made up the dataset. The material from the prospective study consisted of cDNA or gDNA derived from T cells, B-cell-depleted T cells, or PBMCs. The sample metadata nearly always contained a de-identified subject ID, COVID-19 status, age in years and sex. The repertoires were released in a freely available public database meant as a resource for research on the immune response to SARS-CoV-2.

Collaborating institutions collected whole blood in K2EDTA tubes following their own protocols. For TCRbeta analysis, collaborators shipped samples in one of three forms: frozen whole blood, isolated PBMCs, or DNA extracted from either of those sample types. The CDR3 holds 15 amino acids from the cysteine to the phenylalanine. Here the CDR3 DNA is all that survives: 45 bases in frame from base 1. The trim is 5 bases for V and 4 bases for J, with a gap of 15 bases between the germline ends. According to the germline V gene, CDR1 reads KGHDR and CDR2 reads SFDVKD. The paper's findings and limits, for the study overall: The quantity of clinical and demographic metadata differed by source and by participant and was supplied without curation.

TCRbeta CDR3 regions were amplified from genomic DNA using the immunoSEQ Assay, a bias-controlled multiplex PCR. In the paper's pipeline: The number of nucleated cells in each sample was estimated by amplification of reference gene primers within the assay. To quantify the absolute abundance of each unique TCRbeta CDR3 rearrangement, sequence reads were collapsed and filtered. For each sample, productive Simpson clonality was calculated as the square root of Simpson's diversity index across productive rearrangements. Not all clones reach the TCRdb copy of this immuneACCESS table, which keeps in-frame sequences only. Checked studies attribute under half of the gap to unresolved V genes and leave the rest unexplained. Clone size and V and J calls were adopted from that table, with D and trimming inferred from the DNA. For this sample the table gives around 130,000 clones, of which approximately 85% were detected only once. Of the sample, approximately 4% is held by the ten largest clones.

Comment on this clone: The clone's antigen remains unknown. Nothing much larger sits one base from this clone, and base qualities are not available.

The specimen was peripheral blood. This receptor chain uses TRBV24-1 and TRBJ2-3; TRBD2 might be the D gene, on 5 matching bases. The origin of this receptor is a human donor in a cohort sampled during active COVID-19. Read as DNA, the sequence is TGTGCCACCAGTGGGGGAGTAGATAGCGCAGATACGCAGTATTTT. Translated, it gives CATSGGVDSADTQYF.